Each of the 12 T cell receptor beta chains below was sequenced from the same sample in a study of T cell repertoires in cytomegalovirus infection. TCRdb called the reads again in MiXCR, with one record for every CDR3 protein. This sample has approximately 500,000 distinct CDR3 sequences, with 15% to 20% found just once. What was sequenced was CD8+ T cells from PBMCs. The receptors were gathered from a human donor in good health (CMV status not recorded). Some clones in this sample may be carry-over from other donors' samples.

A few counts support this clonotype. This rearrangement joins TRBV18 to TRBJ1-5; TRBD1 might be the D (6 bases). The CDR3 is 17 amino acids. The V gene lost 2 bases and the J gene lost 0 bases, with 14 bases spanning the gap. In germline, CDR1 is KGHSH, CDR2 LQKENI. The CDR3 loop is CASSPVKGDHSNQPQHF. In DNA, the CDR3 is TGTGCCAGCTCACCAGTAAAGGGGGATCATAGCAATCAGCCCCAGCATTTT.

The chain couples TRBV11-2 to TRBJ2-2, with a weak D call TRBD1 (6 bases). CDR3 length: 15 residues. Between the trimmed V and J ends, which lost 2 bases and 4 bases, there was a span of 11 bases. Germline CDR1 is SGHAT and CDR2 is FQNNGV. The CDR3 protein is CASSLNKGVTGELFF. The CDR3 DNA sequence: TGTGCCAGCAGCTTAAACAAGGGGGTCACCGGGGAGCTGTTTTTT.

The rearrangement joins TRBV12-3 or TRBV12-4 to TRBJ2-1; D gene ambiguous. The CDR3 is 11 residues long. Trimming took 10 bases from V and 8 from J, leaving 12 bases between them. CDR3 residues: CATQQVHEQFF. The DNA of the CDR3 is TGTGCCACCCAGCAGGTCCATGAGCAGTTCTTC.

This clonotype was counted a few times. V is TRBV25-1 and J is TRBJ1-3; D not resolved. The germline gives CDR1 MGHDK, CDR2 SYGVNS. The CDR3 contains 12 residues. The V gene lost 3 bases and the J gene lost 5 bases, with 5 bases spanning the gap. The CDR3 sequence is CASSDLRNTIYF. The CDR3, as DNA: TGTGCCAGCAGTGATCTGAGAAACACCATATATTTT.

A note on this clonotype: This may come from a read error, since a much larger clone is one base off. This CDR3 is missing its conserved last phenylalanine or tryptophan, likely due to a read error. Here the CDR3 reads CASSLQGVGYEQYL. CDR3 in DNA: TGTGCCAGCAGCTTACAAGGAGTAGGCTACGAGCAGTACTTA. J is TRBJ2-7 and V is TRBV11-2; D call uncertain. In germline, CDR1 is SGHAT, CDR2 FQNNGV. CDR3 length equals 14 residues. Trimming removed 2 bases at V and 3 bases at J, with 11 bases between.

There are many counts of this clonotype. The rearrangement links TRBV7-9 to TRBJ2-5, with D unresolved. The CDR3 totals 14 residues. The germline V gene has CDR1 SEHNR and CDR2 FQNEAQ (reference sequence). V dropped 3 bases and J dropped 5 bases, with 13 bases sitting between them. The CDR3 region is CASSLGFGAETQYF. The CDR3 coding sequence is TGTGCCAGCAGCTTGGGGTTTGGAGCGGAGACCCAGTACTTC. Filled out from reference TRBV7-9 and TRBJ2-5, the complete variable domain reads DTGVSQNPRHKITKRGQNVTFRCDPISEHNRLYWYRQTLGQGPEFLTYFQNEAQLEKSRLLSDRFSAERPKGSFSTLEIQRTEQGDSAMYLCASSLGFGAETQYFGPGTRLLVL.

This clonotype was observed many times. One junction end disagrees with the germline gene, perhaps due to a read error. V is TRBV12-3 or TRBV12-4 and J is TRBJ2-7; possible D gene TRBD2, 6 bases. The CDR3 is made up of 15 amino acids. DNA for the CDR3: TGTGCCAGCAGCTTAGGAGGGACCAGCTCCTACGAGCAGTACTTC. Encoded protein: CASSLGGTSSYEQYF.

The chain recombines TRBV20-1 with TRBJ2-7, with 11 bases that match TRBD1. V shed 5 bases and J 2 bases; nucleotides not matched to a gene: 14. Germline V gives CDR1 DFQATT, CDR2 SNEGSKA (reference sequence). The CDR3 contains 17 residues. In DNA, the CDR3 is TGCAGTGCTCGCGGACAGGGGGCGACCTACGCCACCTACGAGCAGTACTTC. Encoded protein: CSARGQGATYATYEQYF.

The rearrangement uses TRBV5-6 and TRBJ1-1, with 9 bases matching TRBD1. CDR1 is SGHDT and CDR2 is YYEEEE in the germline V gene. This CDR3 contains 19 residues. V trimming: 0 bases; J trimming: 1 base; junction bases outside the gene matches: 13. CDR3 sequence (DNA): TGTGCCAGCAGCTTGGGGTGGACTGGGACAGGGAACCCGAACACTGAAGCTTTCTTT. Protein product: CASSLGWTGTGNPNTEAFF.

This clonotype has just a few counts. The chain links TRBV30 to TRBJ1-2, with a possible D match to TRBD1 (5 bases). The germline V and J ends were trimmed by 2 bases and 4 bases, with 14 bases remaining between them. The CDR3 is made up of 14 amino acids. Germline loops: CDR1 GTSNPN, CDR2 SVGIG (reference sequence). The CDR3 loop is CAWSPSSRAYGYTF. CDR3 bases: TGTGCCTGGAGTCCTTCGAGCAGGGCCTATGGCTACACCTTC. The full variable domain, with the rest looked up from reference TRBV30 and TRBJ1-2, is SQTIHQWPATLVQPVGSPLSLECTVEGTSNPNLYWYRQAAGRGLQLLFYSVGIGQISSEVPQNLSASRPQDRQFILSSKKLLLSDSGFYLCAWSPSSRAYGYTFGSGTRLTVV.

V gene TRBV6-6 combines with J gene TRBJ2-3; D possibly matches TRBD1 or TRBD2 (6 bases each). V was shortened by 3 bases and J by 4 bases, with 29 bases between the two germline ends. This CDR3 has 20 amino acids. Germline loops: CDR1 MNHNY, CDR2 SVGAGI (reference sequence). DNA for the CDR3: TGTGCCAGCAGTTATCAGGGGAGACTGAAACCGGGACTCCCCGCAGATACGCAGTATTTT. Translation: CASSYQGRLKPGLPADTQYF.

This clonotype has only a few counts. The chain couples TRBV7-9 to TRBJ2-1; 10 positions agree with TRBD1. The ends lost 4 bases at V and 8 bases at J; junction bases unmatched: 11. The CDR3 is 16 amino acids. Germline CDR1 reads SEHNR; CDR2 reads FQNEAQ (reference sequence). Here the CDR3 reads CASSSLVRDRGDEQFF. Written as DNA, the CDR3 is TGTGCCAGCAGCTCACTGGTCCGGGACAGGGGCGATGAGCAGTTCTTC. The variable domain in full, completed from reference TRBV7-9 and TRBJ2-1, reads DTGVSQNPRHKITKRGQNVTFRCDPISEHNRLYWYRQTLGQGPEFLTYFQNEAQLEKSRLLSDRFSAERPKGSFSTLEIQRTEQGDSAMYLCASSSLVRDRGDEQFFGPGTRLTVL.